The source of this TCR beta chain is a study of cytomegalovirus exposure and HLA in healthy donors. Study outcomes and limitations: The study flagged about 160 TCR beta chains as cytomegalovirus-associated. Certain indistinguishable V segments, among them TRBV6-2 and TRBV6-3, were excluded. One variant, a missense change in DCLRE1C, was linked in a later analysis to TCR beta V- and J-gene trimming.

The study ran its PCR with 60 Vbeta and 13 Jbeta primers. In the original analysis: About 10 million shared chains were among approximately 80 million unique TCR beta chains counted in a later analysis. Sequencing used immunoSEQ multiplex PCR; TCRdb keeps in-frame clones, though not all of them. From that table come the V and J calls and clone size; the DNA was used to work out D and trimming. The top ten clones hold about 4.3% of a sample with approximately 100,000 clones, about 80% of them seen once. The table lists this clone with a few counts. What it binds is not known. The germline CDR1 and CDR2 sequences are KGHSH and LQKENI. The CDR3 totals 15 residues. V gave up 3 bases and J gave up 8 bases; unmatched junction bases: 10.

The J gene is TRBJ1-3, the V gene TRBV18; 7 nucleotides agree with TRBD1. The source material was PBMCs. The TCR sequence derives from a man aged 35-49 years in good health and CMV-seronegative. CDR3 in amino acids: CASSPPDRAGDTIYF. CDR3 sequence (DNA): TGTGCCAGCTCACCCCCCGACAGGGCTGGCGACACCATATATTTT.